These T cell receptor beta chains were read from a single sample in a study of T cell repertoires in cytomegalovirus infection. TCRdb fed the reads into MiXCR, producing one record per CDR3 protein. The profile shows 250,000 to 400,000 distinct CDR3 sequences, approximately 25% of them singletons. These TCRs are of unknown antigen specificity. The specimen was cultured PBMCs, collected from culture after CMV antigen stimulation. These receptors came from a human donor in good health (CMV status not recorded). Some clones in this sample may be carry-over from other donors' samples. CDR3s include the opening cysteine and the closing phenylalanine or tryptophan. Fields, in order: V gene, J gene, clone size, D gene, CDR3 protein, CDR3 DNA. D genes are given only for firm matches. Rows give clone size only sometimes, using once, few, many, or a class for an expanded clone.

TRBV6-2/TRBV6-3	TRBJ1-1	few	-	CASSYSKKAFF	TGTGCCAGCAGTTACTCGAAGAAAGCTTTCTTT
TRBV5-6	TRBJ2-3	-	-	CASSLPEYTDTQYF	TGTGCCAGCAGCTTGCCCGAATACACAGATACGCAGTATTTT
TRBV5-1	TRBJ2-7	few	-	CASKRDTTYEQYF	TGCGCCAGCAAGAGGGACACTACCTACGAGCAGTACTTC
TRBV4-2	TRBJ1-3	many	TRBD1	CASSGRQGYSGNTIYF	TGTGCCAGCAGCGGTCGACAGGGCTACTCTGGAAACACCATATATTTT
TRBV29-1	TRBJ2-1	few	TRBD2	CSVEGLAGGIYNEQFF	TGCAGCGTTGAAGGGTTAGCGGGAGGAATATACAATGAGCAGTTCTTC
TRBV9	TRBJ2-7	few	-	CASSGSGRLSEQYF	TGTGCCAGCAGCGGAAGCGGGCGCCTCTCCGAGCAGTACTTC
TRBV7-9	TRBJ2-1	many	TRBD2	CASSLDRGVLAGGGKREQFF	TGTGCCAGCAGCTTAGATCGGGGGGTACTAGCGGGAGGGGGTAAACGTGAGCAGTTCTTC
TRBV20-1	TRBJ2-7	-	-	CSAPLPGTSYEQYF	TGCAGTGCTCCCCTCCCGGGGACCTCCTACGAGCAGTACTTC
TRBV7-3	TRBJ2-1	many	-	CASSARTSSNEQFF	TGTGCCAGCAGCGCACGGACTTCCTCCAATGAGCAGTTCTTC
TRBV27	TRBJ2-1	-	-	CASRRINEQFF	TGTGCCAGCAGGCGAATCAATGAGCAGTTCTTC
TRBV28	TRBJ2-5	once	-	CASTPSGDVETQYF	TGTGCCAGCACTCCGTCGGGGGACGTGGAGACCCAGTACTTC
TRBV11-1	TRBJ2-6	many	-	CASSLAGASGANVLTF	TGTGCCAGCAGCTTAGCAGGGGCGTCGGGGGCCAACGTCCTGACTTTC
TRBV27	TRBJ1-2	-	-	CATYWQRGYTF	TGTGCCACCTACTGGCAAAGGGGCTACACCTTC
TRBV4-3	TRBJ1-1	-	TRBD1	CASSQDQGAGTEAFF	TGCGCCAGCAGCCAAGATCAGGGGGCTGGCACTGAAGCTTTCTTT
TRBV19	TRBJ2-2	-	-	CASIGLTGELFF	TGTGCCAGTATAGGACTCACCGGGGAGCTGTTTTTT
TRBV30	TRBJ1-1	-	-	CAWSSEGETEAFF	TGTGCCTGGAGTTCCGAGGGGGAAACTGAAGCTTTCTTT
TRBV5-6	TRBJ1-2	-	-	CASSFGSYLFYGYTF	TGTGCCAGCAGCTTTGGATCGTACCTATTCTATGGCTACACCTTC
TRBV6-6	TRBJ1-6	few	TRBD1	CASSLKQGNPLHF	TGTGCCAGCAGCCTAAAACAGGGGAACCCCCTCCACTTT
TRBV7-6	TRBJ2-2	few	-	CASTSRRNTGELFF	TGTGCCAGCACCTCACGGAGGAACACCGGGGAGCTGTTTTTT
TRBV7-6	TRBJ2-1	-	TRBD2	CASSLGGLAGLENEQFF	TGTGCCAGCAGCTTAGGGGGTCTAGCGGGGCTGGAGAATGAGCAGTTCTTC
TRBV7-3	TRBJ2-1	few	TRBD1	CASSAAGQGAFEQFF	TGTGCCAGCAGCGCCGCGGGACAGGGGGCATTTGAGCAGTTCTTC
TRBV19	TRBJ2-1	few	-	CASSIPWTNYYNEQFF	TGTGCCAGTAGTATCCCCTGGACTAATTATTACAATGAGCAGTTCTTC
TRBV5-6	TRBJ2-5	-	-	CASTFYVEETQYF	TGTGCCAGCACCTTTTATGTGGAAGAGACCCAGTACTTC